The 27 T cell receptor beta chains below were found in one sample sequenced in a study of T cell repertoires in cytomegalovirus infection. For these receptors, no antigen is known. Via MiXCR, TCRdb re-called the reads, giving one row per CDR3 protein. The sample shows some 99,000 distinct CDR3 sequences, 29% of them seen only once. The sequencing used CD8+ T cells from cultured PBMCs, collected from culture after CMV antigen stimulation. The receptors originated from a human donor in good health (CMV status not recorded). Some clones in this sample may be carry-over from other donors' samples.

A few counts support this clonotype. The rearrangement joins TRBV12-3 or TRBV12-4 to TRBJ1-3; D is perhaps TRBD1 (5 bases). The CDR3 consists of 16 residues. Trimming cost V 4 bases and J 1 base, with 14 bases left between them. The CDR3 coding sequence is TGTGCCAGCAGTTCCCACCTTACAGGATCTGGAAACACCATATATTTT. Translating it yields CASSSHLTGSGNTIYF.

The V gene is TRBV4-2, the J gene TRBJ2-7, with 9 bases fitting TRBD1. The CDR3 has 14 residues. Germline V gene sequence: CDR1 LGHNA, CDR2 YNFKEQ. After removal of 4 bases from V and 5 bases from J, the junction contained 6 bases not matched to a gene. DNA of the CDR3: TGTGCCAGCAGCCCCCGGACAGGGGTGAACGAGCAGTACTTC. This encodes CASSPRTGVNEQYF.

This clonotype came up many times. The chain employs TRBV7-3 and TRBJ2-3; either TRBD1 or TRBD2 may fit D (6 bases each). The ends were cut back, 1 base at V and 4 bases at J, with 9 bases in the middle. The V gene's germline CDR1 is SGHTA and CDR2 FQGTGA. The CDR3 totals 14 residues. CDR3 nucleotide sequence: TGTGCCAGCAGCTTAAGAGGGGGGTCAGATACGCAGTATTTT. It specifies CASSLRGGSDTQYF.

This clonotype was counted a few times. This rearrangement joins TRBV30 to TRBJ1-2; D uncertain. Germline V gives CDR1 GTSNPN, CDR2 SVGIG (reference sequence). With 4 bases removed from V and 4 bases from J, the gap between germline ends came to 7 bases. The CDR3 runs to 11 residues. CDR3 nucleotides: TGTGCCTGGATATTACCCTATGGCTACACCTTC. Amino acids: CAWILPYGYTF.

This clonotype has just a few counts. The chain couples TRBV12-3 or TRBV12-4 to TRBJ2-7; 8 positions agree with TRBD1. CDR3 length equals 14 residues. V lost 2 bases, J lost 3 bases, and 3 bases stayed unmatched. CDR3 nucleotide sequence: TGTGCCAGCAGTTTAAACACAGGGGGCTACGAGCAGTACTTC. Translated: CASSLNTGGYEQYF.

There are a few counts of this clonotype. This chain joins TRBV28 and TRBJ2-5, with 8 nucleotides matching TRBD2. With V trimmed by 1 base and J by 4 bases, 5 bases remained unmatched. The germline V gene encodes CDR1 MDHEN and CDR2 SYDVKM. The CDR3 totals 15 residues. The CDR3 nucleotides are TGTGCCAGCAGTTTATCGGGGGGGACGGGAGAGACCCAGTACTTC. Protein sequence: CASSLSGGTGETQYF. Drawing the rest from reference TRBV28 and TRBJ2-5, the complete variable domain is DVKVTQSSRYLVKRTGEKVFLECVQDMDHENMFWYRQDPGLGLRLIYFSYDVKMKEKGDIPEGYSVSREKKERFSLILESASTNQTSMYLCASSLSGGTGETQYFGPGTRLLVL.

The table lists this clonotype with a few counts. The chain has TRBV19 and TRBJ2-1; 7 bases are a match to TRBD1. This CDR3 has 13 amino acids. J gave up 6 bases and V 8 bases, and 7 bases lay outside the gene matches. CDR1 is LNHDA, CDR2 SQIVND, per germline (reference sequence). The chain's CDR3 is CASGWTGLNEQFF. The CDR3 DNA reads as TGTGCCAGTGGCTGGACAGGCCTCAATGAGCAGTTCTTC.

The CDR3 DNA follows: TGTGCCAGCAGTTACCGCGGGGGAGGGAAGACCCAGTACTTC. Translation gives CASSYRGGGKTQYF. The chain combines TRBV6-5 with TRBJ2-5; 7 nucleotides agree with TRBD2. Germline CDR1 MNHEY, CDR2 SVGAGI. The CDR3 has 14 residues. V shed 2 bases, J shed 6 bases, and the junction held 6 bases outside the gene matches.

This clonotype was counted ten times or more. The chain uses TRBV5-4 and TRBJ1-6; no reliable D call. Germline V gives CDR1 SGHNT, CDR2 YYREEE (reference sequence). The germline V and J ends were trimmed by 2 bases and 6 bases, with 6 bases remaining between them. There are 13 residues in the CDR3. The CDR3 DNA is TGTGCCAGCAGCTTCGACTCTAATTCACCCCTCCACTTT. Translated: CASSFDSNSPLHF.

This clonotype was observed a handful of times. The rearrangement joins TRBV4-2 to TRBJ2-2; 7 nucleotides match TRBD2. The V gene end was trimmed by 2 bases and the J gene end by 5 bases; junction bases not matched to a gene: 5. Germline lookup yields CDR1 LGHNA and CDR2 YNFKEQ. The CDR3 contains 15 residues. The CDR3 here is CASSQLDGGTGELFF. The CDR3 DNA follows: TGTGCCAGCAGCCAACTAGACGGGGGGACCGGGGAGCTGTTTTTT.

This clonotype occurred many times. The chain combines TRBV15 with TRBJ2-3, with 10 bases aligning to TRBD2. CDR1 is LNHNV, CDR2 YYDKDF, per germline (reference sequence). The CDR3 extends over 15 amino acids. J was trimmed by 2 bases and V by 2 bases; bases with no gene match: 1. The CDR3 nucleotides read TGTGCCACCAGCAGACTAGCGGGGGACACAGATACGCAGTATTTT. It is translated as CATSRLAGDTDTQYF. The full variable domain, with the rest looked up from reference TRBV15 and TRBJ2-3, is DAMVIQNPRYQVTQFGKPVTLSCSQTLNHNVMYWYQQKSSQAPKLLFHYYDKDFNNEADTPDNFQSRRPNTSFCFLDIRSPGLGDTAMYLCATSRLAGDTDTQYFGPGTRLTVL.

This clonotype was seen a few times. The chain combines TRBV6-8 with TRBJ1-1; D gene unclear. V was clipped by 0 bases and J by 1 base, with 9 bases between them. This CDR3 has 15 amino acids. The germline gives CDR1 MNHGY, CDR2 SAAAGT. CDR3 nucleotide sequence: TGTGCCAGCAGTTACTCGCTGACGTCGAACACTGAAGCTTTCTTT. Translation: CASSYSLTSNTEAFF.

This clonotype showed up just a few times. The chain combines TRBV12-3 or TRBV12-4 with TRBJ2-5, with D possibly being TRBD2 (5 bases). Trimming removed 4 bases at V and 4 bases at J, with 10 bases between. The CDR3 loop spans 13 amino acids. The CDR3 here is CASSYSEGETQYF. CDR3 coding DNA: TGTGCCAGCAGTTACTCCGAGGGAGAGACCCAGTACTTC.

There are many counts of this clonotype. The J gene is TRBJ1-2, the V gene TRBV6-1; 8 nucleotides agree with TRBD1. Germline CDR1 MNHNS, CDR2 SASEGT. V gave up 4 bases and J gave up 4 bases; unmatched junction bases: 8. This CDR3 spans 15 amino acids. CDR3 nucleotide sequence: TGTGCCAGCAGTGCAGGGGGCCTTGACCCCTATGGCTACACCTTC. It is translated as CASSAGGLDPYGYTF.

This clonotype has a count of ten or more. The chain carries TRBV6-1 and TRBJ2-1; a possible D gene is TRBD2 (5 bases). Germline V lookup: CDR1 MNHNS, CDR2 SASEGT. Trimming shortened V by 5 bases and J by 12 bases, and 17 bases separated the two germline ends. The CDR3 covers 13 residues. Here the CDR3 reads CASSLGNTGWQFF. The CDR3 DNA reads as TGTGCCAGCAGTTTGGGAAACACGGGATGGCAGTTCTTC.

Worth noting for this clonotype: Because it lacks the conserved phenylalanine or tryptophan at the end, this CDR3 is likely a read error. The chain links TRBV7-9 to TRBJ1-2; no definite D call. The germline CDR1 and CDR2 sequences are SEHNR and FQNEAQ (reference sequence). Between the trimmed V and J ends, which lost 3 bases and 1 base, there was a span of 12 bases. The CDR3 runs 15 residues. CDR3 protein: CASSLSGGVNYGYTL. The DNA of the CDR3 is TGTGCCAGCAGCTTGAGTGGAGGTGTTAACTATGGCTACACCTTA.

This clonotype occurred a few times. The chain joins TRBV6-6 to TRBJ2-7; TRBD2 is a possible D gene (5 bases). The CDR3 contains 14 residues. V lost 3 bases, J lost 0 bases, and 9 bases lay in between. Germline CDR1 is MNHNY and CDR2 is SVGAGI (reference sequence). The CDR3 region is CASSYSASSYEQYF. The CDR3 DNA reads TGTGCCAGCAGTTATAGCGCTAGCTCCTACGAGCAGTACTTC.

This clonotype was detected many times. V usage is TRBV7-8 and J usage is TRBJ2-3; D is unresolved. The germline gives CDR1 SGHVS, CDR2 FQNEAQ. The CDR3 sequence is 16 residues long. V gave up 2 bases and J gave up 2 bases, with 14 bases separating them. For the CDR3, the DNA is TGTGCCAGCAGCTTACGAGAAGGCGGATACACAGATACGCAGTATTTT. Translated, it gives CASSLREGGYTDTQYF.

This clonotype was detected only a few times. The V and J genes are TRBV7-3 and TRBJ1-4; 9 bases are a match to TRBD1. This CDR3 has 15 residues. After removal of 6 bases from V and 2 bases from J, the junction contained 4 bases not matched to a gene. From germline, CDR1 is SGHTA and CDR2 FQGTGA. CDR3 region: CASRDTGGTNEKLFF. CDR3 in DNA: TGTGCCAGCAGAGACACAGGGGGCACTAATGAAAAACTGTTTTTT.

The rearrangement joins TRBV28 to TRBJ2-3; possible D gene TRBD1, 6 bases. The CDR3 loop spans 16 amino acids. The germline V and J ends were trimmed by 5 bases and 0 bases, with 15 bases remaining between them. CDR1 is MDHEN, CDR2 SYDVKM, per germline. The CDR3 nucleotides read TGTGCCAGCAGTCCCCTCTTGGGACAAAGCACAGATACGCAGTATTTT. It yields the protein CASSPLLGQSTDTQYF. Full variable domain (rest looked up from reference TRBV28 and TRBJ2-3): DVKVTQSSRYLVKRTGEKVFLECVQDMDHENMFWYRQDPGLGLRLIYFSYDVKMKEKGDIPEGYSVSREKKERFSLILESASTNQTSMYLCASSPLLGQSTDTQYFGPGTRLTVL.

This clonotype was recorded many times. This rearrangement joins TRBV29-1 to TRBJ1-1; no clear D. In germline, CDR1 is SQVTM, CDR2 ANQGSEA. V gave up 4 bases and J gave up 0 bases, with 3 bases separating them. This CDR3 spans 11 amino acids. CDR3 coding DNA: TGCAGCGTTGCGATGAACACTGAAGCTTTCTTT. This codes for CSVAMNTEAFF.

This clonotype was observed at least ten times. This sequence joins TRBV6-1 and TRBJ2-7; TRBD2 aligns across 9 bases. The germline V gene has CDR1 MNHNS and CDR2 SASEGT. The V and J ends lost 2 bases and 5 bases, in that order; junction bases with no gene match: 10. The CDR3 has 16 amino acids. For the CDR3, the DNA is TGTGCCAGCAGTGAACCTGCGGGACTAGCTCTCCACGAGCAGTACTTC. Encoded protein: CASSEPAGLALHEQYF.

This clonotype appeared many times. The chain recombines TRBV4-1 with TRBJ2-1; D may be TRBD1 (7 bases). V lost 4 bases and J 6 bases, leaving 16 bases between the germline ends. In germline, CDR1 is MGHRA, CDR2 YSYEKL. The CDR3 has 15 residues. The CDR3 reads CASSPRGVGFNEQFF. The CDR3 DNA is TGCGCCAGCAGCCCCAGGGGGGTGGGGTTCAATGAGCAGTTCTTC.

This clonotype has just a few counts. V gene TRBV27 combines with J gene TRBJ1-2, with 7 bases matching TRBD1. The CDR3 has 15 amino acids. In germline, CDR1 is MNHEY, CDR2 SMNVEV (reference sequence). V shed 5 bases and J 0 bases; nucleotides not matched to a gene: 6. The CDR3 DNA follows: TGTGCCAGCAGTACCAGGGGGAAGACTAACTATGGCTACACCTTC. Its protein is CASSTRGKTNYGYTF.

The sample holds many counts of this clonotype. The gene calls are TRBV12-3 or TRBV12-4 and TRBJ2-7; D gene ambiguous. CDR3 size: 15 residues. Trimming took off 5 bases at V and 4 bases at J, with 18 bases between the two ends. The CDR3 loop reads CASSNLYGPIYEQYF. The CDR3 DNA reads as TGTGCCAGCAGTAACCTTTACGGCCCAATTTACGAGCAGTACTTC.

The DNA of the CDR3 is TGTGCCAGCAGTTACACGGACAGGGGCTACAATGAGCAGTTCTTC. Translation: CASSYTDRGYNEQFF. This sequence joins TRBV6-5 and TRBJ2-1; 9 bases match TRBD1. V lost 2 bases and J lost 3; bases outside the gene matches: 2. There are 15 residues in the CDR3. The germline gives CDR1 MNHEY, CDR2 SVGAGI.

This clonotype was found a few times. V is TRBV6-6 and J is TRBJ2-3, with D uncertain. CDR3 length: 13 amino acids. The V gene lost 3 bases and the J gene lost 2 bases, with 6 bases spanning the gap. Germline V gives CDR1 MNHNY, CDR2 SVGAGI (reference sequence). CDR3 coding DNA: TGTGCCAGCAGTTATTTCGACACAGATACGCAGTATTTT. This translates into CASSYFDTDTQYF.